What follows are 25 T cell receptor beta chains derived from one specimen sequenced in a study of beta chain features in type 1 diabetes. The study's findings and limits: Type 1 diabetes patients had TCRB CDR3s that were shorter (moderately but significantly so) in all four CD4+ subsets.

The antigens of these receptors remain unknown. The whole isolated RNA underwent reverse transcription, so sequencing captured expressed TCRB transcripts. Assay: immunoSEQ multiplex PCR; the TCRdb copy retains only in-frame clones and omits some. The repertoire holds 600,000 to 700,000 clones, with 9.5% to 15% as singletons. Material for sequencing was naive CD4+ T cells from blood. These receptors all stem from a man between 25 and 39 years old with type 1 diabetes.

This clone has only a few counts. This chain links TRBV6-6 with TRBJ1-1, with D possibly matching TRBD1 (6 bases). Trimming shortened V by 5 bases and J by 0 bases, and 13 bases separated the two germline ends. Germline CDR1 MNHNY, CDR2 SVGAGI (reference sequence). This CDR3 is 15 amino acids long. CDR3 sequence: CASSHREGLNTEAFF. CDR3 bases: TGTGCCAGCAGTCACAGGGAGGGCCTGAACACTGAAGCTTTCTTT.

Here the CDR3 reads CAWNAAGGYEQYF. In DNA form, the CDR3 reads TGTGCCTGGAATGCAGCGGGGGGCTACGAGCAGTACTTC. The chain joins TRBV30 to TRBJ2-7; the match to TRBD2 covers 9 bases. V trimming: 4 bases; J trimming: 3 bases; junction bases outside the gene matches: 4. CDR3 length: 13 residues. Germline CDR1 GTSNPN, CDR2 SVGIG (reference sequence).

The chain recombines TRBV29-1 with TRBJ2-7, with 12 bases lining up with TRBD2. Germline-derived CDR1 and CDR2 are SQVTM and ANQGSEA. With V trimmed by 7 bases and J by 5 bases, 6 bases remained unmatched. This CDR3 spans 13 amino acids. In DNA, the CDR3 is TGCAGCGCCCGGACTAGCGGGGTTCACGAGCAGTACTTC. This sequence encodes CSARTSGVHEQYF.

In its sample, this clone was seen a few times. The chain links TRBV27 to TRBJ1-2, with 9 bases matching TRBD1. CDR1 and CDR2 (germline): MNHEY, SMNVEV (reference sequence). This CDR3 has 14 amino acids. Losses at the gene ends were 6 bases for V and 2 bases for J; bases not matched to a gene: 4. The CDR3 DNA reads as TGTGCCAGCAGGAGACAGGGGGTGAACTATGGCTACACCTTC. Translation gives CASRRQGVNYGYTF.

The sample holds a few counts of this clone. The chain is built from TRBV6-5 and TRBJ2-7; 7 nucleotides agree with TRBD1. The V and J ends lost 2 bases and 4 bases, in that order; junction bases with no gene match: 5. Germline loops: CDR1 MNHEY, CDR2 SVGAGI. The CDR3 is 14 residues long. The CDR3 sequence is CASSYRGHQYEQYF. CDR3 DNA sequence: TGTGCCAGCAGTTACAGGGGGCATCAGTACGAGCAGTACTTC.

This clone was seen more than once but under ten times. This chain joins TRBV6-6 and TRBJ2-3; possible D gene TRBD2, 6 bases. Germline CDR1 and CDR2: MNHNY and SVGAGI (reference sequence). Trimming cost V 7 bases and J 4 bases, with 12 bases left between them. The CDR3 loop spans 13 amino acids. CDR3 protein: CASTFGGSDTQYF. CDR3 DNA sequence: TGTGCCAGCACCTTTGGGGGGTCAGATACGCAGTATTTT.

This clone was detected a few times. V usage is TRBV7-2 and J usage is TRBJ1-6; the match to TRBD1 covers 10 bases. There are 16 residues in the CDR3. Per germline, CDR1 SGHTA and CDR2 FQGNSA. Trimming removed 6 bases from V and 6 bases from J; junction bases left unmatched: 8. The CDR3 DNA sequence: TGTGCCAGCAGTCTTACGGACAGGGGGACTAATTCACCCCTCCACTTT. This gives the protein CASSLTDRGTNSPLHF.

The chain combines TRBV29-1 with TRBJ2-2; D may match TRBD1 or TRBD2 (6 bases each). Trimming removed 4 bases at V and 5 bases at J, with 11 bases between. Germline CDR1 reads SQVTM; CDR2 reads ANQGSEA. The CDR3 is 13 amino acids. The CDR3 spells CSVVQGRTGELFF. The CDR3 nucleotides read TGCAGCGTTGTTCAGGGGAGGACCGGGGAGCTGTTTTTT.

The genes are TRBV7-6 and TRBJ1-6, with 7 bases that match TRBD1. V was pared by 6 bases and J by 6 bases, with 11 bases of the junction left unmatched. Germline CDR1 SGHVS, CDR2 FNYEAQ. The CDR3 totals 16 residues. DNA for the CDR3: TGTGCCAGCAGTGCGCTCAACAGGGGAAGTAATTCACCCCTCCACTTT. This sequence encodes CASSALNRGSNSPLHF.

The chain joins TRBV9 to TRBJ1-2, with 7 bases fitting TRBD1. The germline V gene encodes CDR1 SGDLS and CDR2 YYNGEE. V shed 4 bases and J 7 bases; nucleotides not matched to a gene: 13. This CDR3 is 15 amino acids long. CDR3 sequence (DNA): TGTGCCAGCAGCTCAGGACACAGGGGATCTATTGGCTACACCTTC. It is translated as CASSSGHRGSIGYTF.

This clone appeared a few times. DNA for the CDR3: TGTGCCAGCAGGGTTGGGGGCACAGATACGCAGTATTTT. Protein: CASRVGGTDTQYF. The J gene is TRBJ2-3, the V gene TRBV7-6; D is uncertain. The length of the CDR3 is 13 residues. CDR1 and CDR2 (germline): SGHVS, FNYEAQ. V lost 6 bases, J lost 1 base, and 8 bases lay in between.

The chain employs TRBV29-1 and TRBJ2-1; D is possibly TRBD1 (6 bases). The CDR3 consists of 13 residues. Germline values: CDR1 SQVTM, CDR2 ANQGSEA. V lost 1 base to trimming and J lost 6 bases, with 10 bases between them. CDR3 nucleotide sequence: TGCAGCGTTGAAGTTTCCAGGGGCAATGAGCAGTTCTTC. It is translated as CSVEVSRGNEQFF.

This clone was counted a few times. The chain combines TRBV7-2 with TRBJ1-4, with TRBD1 as a possible D gene (6 bases). The length of the CDR3 is 15 residues. V was clipped by 4 bases and J by 5 bases, with 14 bases between them. Looked up from germline, CDR1 is SGHTA and CDR2 is FQGNSA. The CDR3 spells CASSSSGGANEKLFF. The CDR3 bases are TGTGCCAGCAGCTCCTCCGGGGGGGCAAATGAAAAACTGTTTTTT.

The chain has TRBV5-4 and TRBJ1-5, with 11 bases lining up with TRBD1. The germline gives CDR1 SGHNT, CDR2 YYREEE (reference sequence). J gave up 2 bases and V 4 bases, and 8 bases lay outside the gene matches. CDR3 size: 17 residues. The CDR3 DNA reads TGTGCCAGCAGCAGAGGGACAGGGGGTCAAGGCAATCAGCCCCAGCATTTT. Translated, it gives CASSRGTGGQGNQPQHF.

The chain joins TRBV30 to TRBJ2-5; a possible D gene is TRBD2 (5 bases). CDR1 and CDR2 (germline): GTSNPN, SVGIG (reference sequence). The CDR3 extends over 12 amino acids. The V end lost 0 bases, the J end lost 5 bases, and 7 bases lay between the germline ends. The CDR3 DNA sequence: TGTGCCTGGAGTGTCTCTAGCGAGACCCAGTACTTC. It yields the protein CAWSVSSETQYF.

The V gene is TRBV4-3, the J gene TRBJ2-3, with TRBD2 identical over 14 bases. The CDR3 is made up of 19 amino acids. CDR1 is LGHNA and CDR2 is YSLEER in the germline V gene. Trimming removed 4 bases from V and 0 bases from J; junction bases left unmatched: 9. Here the CDR3 DNA reads TGCGCCAGCAGCCTCGGGACTAGCGGGGGAACCACTAGCACAGATACGCAGTATTTT. Translating gives CASSLGTSGGTTSTDTQYF.

This clone has only a few counts. The chain employs TRBV9 and TRBJ1-2, with 10 bases fitting TRBD1. This CDR3 spans 15 amino acids. Germline-derived CDR1 and CDR2 are SGDLS and YYNGEE. After removal of 4 bases from V and 7 bases from J, the junction contained 10 bases not matched to a gene. The CDR3 sequence: CASSPRDRGDGGYTF. DNA for the CDR3: TGTGCCAGCAGCCCCCGGGACAGGGGAGACGGTGGCTACACCTTC. Complete variable domain (other parts from reference TRBV9 and TRBJ1-2): DSGVTQTPKHLITATGQRVTLRCSPRSGDLSVYWYQQSLDQGLQFLIQYYNGEERAKGNILERFSAQQFPDLHSELNLSSLELGDSALYFCASSPRDRGDGGYTFGSGTRLTVV.

This rearrangement joins TRBV2 to TRBJ1-2; 9 bases map to TRBD1. The trim removed 3 bases at V and 5 bases at J, leaving 4 bases unmatched. The CDR3 covers 14 residues. CDR1 and CDR2 (germline): SNHLY, FYNNEI. Here the CDR3 DNA reads TGTGCCAGCAGTGAGGAACAGGGGGCGTATGGCTACACCTTC. Its translation is CASSEEQGAYGYTF.

Only a few counts were recorded for this clone. The chain carries TRBV6-6 and TRBJ1-2, with 10 bases that match TRBD1. Trimming took 6 bases from V and 0 from J; bases not matched to a gene: 4. This CDR3 spans 15 amino acids. Germline V gene lookup returns CDR1 MNHNY and CDR2 SVGAGI (reference sequence). As DNA, the CDR3 is TGTGCCAGCAGGCCCGGACAGGGGGCTAACTATGGCTACACCTTC. This translates into CASRPGQGANYGYTF.

The DNA of the CDR3 is TGTGCCAGCAGCGTTCAGGCGCGAGGTCAAGAGACCCAGTACTTC. It yields the protein CASSVQARGQETQYF. The V call is TRBV9, the J call TRBJ2-5, with D unclear. The germline V gene has CDR1 SGDLS and CDR2 YYNGEE. CDR3 length equals 15 residues. V gave up 2 bases and J gave up 2 bases, with 13 bases separating them.

This clone was seen only a few times. The V gene is TRBV2, the J gene TRBJ2-3; no definite D call. V shed 3 bases and J shed 6 bases, with 4 bases lying between them. Germline V gene sequence: CDR1 SNHLY, CDR2 FYNNEI. The CDR3 covers 11 residues. In DNA form, the CDR3 reads TGTGCCAGCAGTGATACGGATACGCAGTATTTT. Protein product: CASSDTDTQYF.

This clone was observed a single time. V gene TRBV6-5 combines with J gene TRBJ1-5; the match to TRBD1 covers 7 bases. Germline V gives CDR1 MNHEY, CDR2 SVGAGI. The CDR3 totals 15 residues. Unmatched junction bases numbered 5, after V lost 0 bases and J lost 6 bases. Written as DNA, the CDR3 is TGTGCCAGCAGTTACTCTGCAGGGGGAGGTCAGCCCCAGCATTTT. Protein: CASSYSAGGGQPQHF.

This chain links TRBV5-1 with TRBJ1-2; 9 bases agree with TRBD1. The CDR3 runs to 13 residues. V trimming: 4 bases; J trimming: 7 bases; junction bases outside the gene matches: 5. From germline, CDR1 is SGHRS and CDR2 YFSETQ. CDR3 DNA: TGCGCCAGCAGCAGGGGACAGGGAAGTGGCTACACCTTC. Protein product: CASSRGQGSGYTF.

This clone was seen only a few times. The rearrangement links TRBV23-1 to TRBJ1-2; 7 nucleotides agree with TRBD1. TRBV23-1 is flagged as an ORF with uncertain function. After removal of 0 bases from V and 9 bases from J, the junction contained 10 bases not matched to a gene. This CDR3 comprises 15 residues. The CDR3 DNA reads as TGCGCCAGCAGTCAATCGCCGCAGGGGGACGCGTGCTACACCTTC. It is translated as CASSQSPQGDACYTF.

The V call is TRBV4-3, the J call TRBJ2-7; 9 nucleotides line up with TRBD1. The V segment lost 5 bases and the J segment 3 bases; nucleotides outside the gene matches: 5. The germline gives CDR1 LGHNA, CDR2 YSLEER. The CDR3 totals 14 residues. The CDR3 protein is CASSTRQGDYEQYF. CDR3 coding DNA: TGCGCCAGCAGCACCAGACAGGGGGACTACGAGCAGTACTTC.